The 15 T cell receptor beta chains in this list originate from one sample, sequenced in a study of neurological immune-mediated disorders. TCRdb ran MiXCR on the 5' RACE reads and lists one entry per CDR3 protein. The top ten hold approximately 22% of the sample, which has about 48,000 distinct CDR3 sequences, about 9.4% seen once. Material: PBMCs. The origin of the receptors is a woman in her thirties or forties with HTLV-1-associated myelopathy (HAM/TSP).

About this clonotype itself: Possible read error: a much larger clone is one base away. V and J are TRBV6-1 and TRBJ1-1; D call uncertain. Trimming took off 4 bases at V and 9 bases at J, with 15 bases between the two ends. This CDR3 is 13 amino acids long. Germline CDR1 is MNHNS and CDR2 is SASEGT. The CDR3 here is CASSAEPYAQAFF. CDR3 DNA sequence: TGTGCCAGCAGTGCAGAACCCTACGCCCAAGCTTTCTTT.

CDR3 residues: CASIRTGKQETQYF. CDR3 coding DNA: TGTGCCAGCATCAGGACAGGGAAACAAGAGACCCAGTACTTC. The rearrangement joins TRBV2 to TRBJ2-5, with 8 bases identical to TRBD1. The CDR3 length is 14 residues. Unmatched junction bases numbered 6, after V lost 7 bases and J lost 2 bases. Looked up from germline, CDR1 is SNHLY and CDR2 is FYNNEI. The variable domain in full, completed from reference TRBV2 and TRBJ2-5, reads EPEVTQTPSHQVTQMGQEVILRCVPISNHLYFYWYRQILGQKVEFLVSFYNNEISEKSEIFDDQFSVERPDGSNFTLKIRSTKLEDSAMYFCASIRTGKQETQYFGPGTRLLVL.

This clonotype showed up many times. The rearrangement joins TRBV7-2 to TRBJ2-3, with D perhaps TRBD2 (7 bases). CDR3 length equals 16 residues. V gave up 5 bases and J gave up 6 bases, with 21 bases separating them. The V gene's germline CDR1 is SGHTA and CDR2 FQGNSA. CDR3 nucleotide sequence: TGTGCCAGCAGCGCTTTAGGGGGTAGCGGGTCTGATACGCAGTATTTT. This translates into CASSALGGSGSDTQYF.

Ten or more counts support this clonotype. The chain combines TRBV10-3 with TRBJ2-7; no clear D gene. V was cut by 2 bases and J by 6 bases, with 8 bases left in between. Germline-derived CDR1 and CDR2 are ENHRY and SYGVKD. The CDR3 covers 12 residues. CDR3 amino acids: CAISEVFLEQYF. In DNA, the CDR3 is TGTGCCATCAGTGAGGTTTTTCTCGAGCAGTACTTC.

This clonotype has ten or more counts. V gene TRBV11-2 combines with J gene TRBJ2-1, with 11 nucleotides matching TRBD2. This CDR3 comprises 18 residues. Germline lookup yields CDR1 SGHAT and CDR2 FQNNGV. V gave up 5 bases and J gave up 4 bases; unmatched junction bases: 13. CDR3 nucleotides: TGTGCCAGCAGCCCAACTACGCGGACTAGCGGGTATTACAATGAGCAGTTCTTC. Protein sequence: CASSPTTRTSGYYNEQFF.

This clonotype was recorded many times. The CDR3 DNA reads TGTGCCAGCAGTTACGCAGGGGCAAACGAGCAGTACTTC. It codes for CASSYAGANEQYF. This chain links TRBV6-6 with TRBJ2-7; weak D call: TRBD1 (6 bases). With 2 bases removed from V and 5 bases from J, the gap between germline ends came to 10 bases. The CDR3 runs 13 residues. Germline-derived CDR1 and CDR2 are MNHNY and SVGAGI (reference sequence).

This clonotype was observed many times. The chain recombines TRBV21-1 with TRBJ1-1; the tabulated D call, TRBD1, remains unverified against the DNA. TRBV21-1 is tagged as a pseudogene. The CDR3 loop spans 13 amino acids. CDR3 in amino acids: CASSKTGNTEAFF. In DNA, the CDR3 is TGTGCCAGCAGTAAAACAGGGAACACTGAAGCTTTCTTT.

This clonotype was seen ten or more times. The V gene is TRBV4-2, the J gene TRBJ1-5; D perhaps matches TRBD1 (5 bases). The CDR3 consists of 16 residues. V was cut by 0 bases and J by 5 bases, with 14 bases left in between. Germline lookup yields CDR1 LGHNA and CDR2 YNFKEQ. CDR3 DNA sequence: TGTGCCAGCAGCCAAGATAGTTCACAGGCTTATCAGCCCCAGCATTTT. It codes for CASSQDSSQAYQPQHF.

J is TRBJ2-3 and V is TRBV5-1, with TRBD1 matching 8 bases. V lost 4 bases to trimming and J lost 4 bases; unmatched junction nucleotides: 8. The CDR3 extends over 15 amino acids. Germline lookup yields CDR1 SGHRS and CDR2 YFSETQ. CDR3 coding DNA: TGCGCCAGCAGCGTTACAGGGGGTGGTGCAGATACGCAGTATTTT. Protein product: CASSVTGGGADTQYF.

The genes are TRBV6-2 or TRBV6-3 and TRBJ2-1, with TRBD2 as a possible D gene (6 bases). The CDR3 consists of 15 residues. V lost 2 bases to trimming and J lost 9 bases, with 17 bases between them. Germline values: CDR1 MNHEY, CDR2 SVGEGT. This CDR3 is CASSYTYPTSSEQFF. CDR3 nucleotides: TGTGCCAGCAGTTACACCTACCCGACTAGTAGTGAGCAGTTCTTC.

Many counts were recorded for this clonotype. The rearrangement uses TRBV6-2 or TRBV6-3 and TRBJ1-5; 7 positions agree with TRBD1. V dropped 6 bases and J dropped 6; count of bases not matched to a gene: 8. Germline V lookup: CDR1 MNHEY, CDR2 SVGEGT. The CDR3 is made up of 14 amino acids. In nucleotides, the CDR3 is TGTGCCAGCAGCCGGACAGGCTTAACTCAGCCCCAGCATTTT. This codes for CASSRTGLTQPQHF.

This clonotype was picked up many times. In DNA, the CDR3 is TGCGCCAGCAGCCAAGATGGGAGAGACAATCAGCCCCAGCATTTT. This sequence encodes CASSQDGRDNQPQHF. The V and J genes are TRBV4-1 and TRBJ1-5, with D uncertain. V lost 0 bases and J 3 bases, leaving 9 bases between the germline ends. Germline CDR1 MGHRA, CDR2 YSYEKL. The length of the CDR3 is 15 residues.

This clonotype was seen ten or more times. The rearrangement links TRBV6-7 to TRBJ2-5, with TRBD1 matching 12 bases. TRBV6-7 is labeled an ORF, and its function is uncertain. The junction had 9 bases not matched to a gene; V was cut back by 5 bases and J by 5 bases. The CDR3 is 16 residues long. DNA for the CDR3: TGTGCCAGCAGTCAACGGGACAGGGGGCAGACGGAGACCCAGTACTTC. Translating it yields CASSQRDRGQTETQYF.

At least ten counts were recorded for this clonotype. The gene calls are TRBV5-6 and TRBJ2-2; the D is unclear. V dropped 2 bases and J dropped 6 bases, with 5 bases sitting between them. The CDR3 is 12 amino acids. Per the germline V gene, CDR1 is SGHDT and CDR2 is YYEEEE. The CDR3 DNA reads TGTGCCAGCAGCTTTATCGCCGGGGAGCTGTTTTTT. Its protein product is CASSFIAGELFF.

A single count supports this clonotype. A much more abundant neighbour one base away suggests this may be a read error. This chain joins TRBV5-1 and TRBJ2-3; D is unclear. The CDR3 runs to 11 residues. Germline values: CDR1 SGHRS, CDR2 YFSETQ. V was shortened by 7 bases and J by 2 bases, with 5 bases between the two germline ends. CDR3 DNA sequence: TGCGCCAGCCAGGACACAGATACGCAGTATTTT. This translates into CASQDTDTQYF.